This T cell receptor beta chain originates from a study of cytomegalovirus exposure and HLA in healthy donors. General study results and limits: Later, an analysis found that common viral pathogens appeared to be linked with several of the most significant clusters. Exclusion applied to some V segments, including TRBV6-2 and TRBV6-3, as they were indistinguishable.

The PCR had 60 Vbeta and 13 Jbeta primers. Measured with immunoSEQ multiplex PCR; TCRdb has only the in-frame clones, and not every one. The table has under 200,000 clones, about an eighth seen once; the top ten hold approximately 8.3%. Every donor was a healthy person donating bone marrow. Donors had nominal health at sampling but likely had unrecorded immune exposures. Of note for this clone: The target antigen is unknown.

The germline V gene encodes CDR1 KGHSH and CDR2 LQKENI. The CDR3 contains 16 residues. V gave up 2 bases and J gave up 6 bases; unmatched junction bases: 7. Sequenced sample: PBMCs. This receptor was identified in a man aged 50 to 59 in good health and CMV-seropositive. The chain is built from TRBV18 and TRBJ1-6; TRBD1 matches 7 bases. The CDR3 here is CASSPSTHRGNSPLHF. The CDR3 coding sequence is TGTGCCAGCTCACCATCAACGCACAGGGGTAATTCACCCCTCCACTTT.